A selection of T cell receptor beta chains follows, all from one sample in a study of blood T cell repertoires in COVID-19. Assay: immunoSEQ multiplex PCR; the TCRdb copy retains only in-frame clones and omits some. The sample contains about 190,000 clones, approximately 84% of which appear only once. Sample: PBMCs or T cells enriched from blood (not recorded which). The receptors were gathered from a woman aged 25 to 45 who had recovered from COVID-19. Each CDR3 is given with its conserved first and last residue. The order of the fields is V gene, D gene, CDR3 length, clone size, J gene, CDR3 DNA, CDR3 protein. D genes are given only for firm matches. A clone size is listed for some rows: how often the clone was seen (once, few, many), or a class if it is expanded.

TRBV24-1	TRBD2	18	-	TRBJ2-3	TGTGCCACCAGTGATATCCGGGTTAGCGGGGGGGCGATAGATACGCAGTATTTT	CATSDIRVSGGAIDTQYF
TRBV10-2	-	12	once	TRBJ1-1	TGCGCCAGTTCCCACAGGGCCACTGAAGCTTTCTTT	CASSHRATEAFF
TRBV7-8	-	13	-	TRBJ1-5	TGTGCCAGCAGCGCGGGGTTTAATCAGCCCCAGCATTTT	CASSAGFNQPQHF
TRBV13	-	14	-	TRBJ2-2	TGTGCCAGCAGCGAAGGAGCGAACACCGGGGAGCTGTTTTTT	CASSEGANTGELFF
TRBV6-4	-	17	-	TRBJ2-7	TGTGCCAGCAGTGACTCTCGACTAAGGACTACCTCCAACGAGCAGTACTTC	CASSDSRLRTTSNEQYF
TRBV3-1/TRBV3-2	TRBD2	16	-	TRBJ2-3	TGTGCCAGCAGCCCCGGACTAGCGGGGGCCACAGATACGCAGTATTTT	CASSPGLAGATDTQYF
TRBV5-4	TRBD1	15	-	TRBJ2-1	TGTGCCAGCAGCTTGGAAGGGGGCATGTTGAATGAGCAGTTCTTC	CASSLEGGMLNEQFF
TRBV4-2	TRBD2	17	-	TRBJ2-7	TGTGCCAGCAGCCAGCCACTAGCGGGGAAGAGCTCCTACGAGCAGTACTTC	CASSQPLAGKSSYEQYF
TRBV10-3	-	12	-	TRBJ1-1	TGTGCCATCAGTGACCCGAGCACTGAAGCTTTCTTT	CAISDPSTEAFF
TRBV7-2	TRBD1	15	-	TRBJ1-5	TGTGCCAGCAGCTTCGGACAGGGAAGGGATCAGCCCCAGCATTTT	CASSFGQGRDQPQHF
TRBV5-1	-	16	-	TRBJ1-2	TGCGCCAGCAGCTCTGTCGCGGGGAAAACTAACTATGGCTACACCTTC	CASSSVAGKTNYGYTF
TRBV28	-	16	few	TRBJ2-2	TGTGCCAGCAGTTTACAGTCCGCGGGTTGGACCGGGGAGCTGTTTTTT	CASSLQSAGWTGELFF
TRBV6-5	-	15	-	TRBJ2-1	TGTGCCAGCAGTTACTCGCGGCAGGGAAACAATGAGCAGTTCTTC	CASSYSRQGNNEQFF
TRBV6-5	TRBD2	14	-	TRBJ2-7	TGTGCCAGCAGATCGGGACTAGCTGGCTACGAGCAGTACTTC	CASRSGLAGYEQYF
TRBV11-2	-	15	-	TRBJ1-1	TGTGCCAGCAGCCCAACGCGGGGGGGGTCGGCTGAAGCTTTCTTT	CASSPTRGGSAEAFF
TRBV5-6	-	15	-	TRBJ1-2	TGTGCCAGCAGCTTGGGTGCGGGGTTCGACTATGGCTACACCTTC	CASSLGAGFDYGYTF
TRBV27	-	14	-	TRBJ1-2	TGTGCCAGCAGTAAACAGGGAAATAACTATGGCTACACCTTC	CASSKQGNNYGYTF
TRBV28	-	14	-	TRBJ1-4	TGTGCCAGCAGTTCGGGACTAACAATGAGGAAACTGTTTTTT	CASSSGLTMRKLFF
TRBV3-1/TRBV3-2	-	19	-	TRBJ2-1	TGTGCCAGCAGCCCCCGAATCCCATACAGGGTGGACTCCTACAATGAGCAGTTCTTC	CASSPRIPYRVDSYNEQFF
TRBV2	TRBD2	16	-	TRBJ2-7	TGTGCCAGCAGTGATAGGGGACTAGCGGGAAGGTACGAGCAGTACTTC	CASSDRGLAGRYEQYF
TRBV5-1	-	14	once	TRBJ2-7	TGCGCCAGCAGCTTGGCATGGGGCGGGGTCGAGCAGTACTTC	CASSLAWGGVEQYF
TRBV10-3	TRBD2	15	-	TRBJ2-1	TGTGCCATCAGTGAGACTAGCGGGGTGAACAATGAGCAGTTCTTC	CAISETSGVNNEQFF
TRBV7-8	-	15	-	TRBJ1-2	TGTGCCAGCAGCTTAGAGGGGGGGCTCCTCTATGGCTACACCTTC	CASSLEGGLLYGYTF
TRBV29-1	TRBD1	12	-	TRBJ2-3	TGCAGCGTTCAAACAGGGGGCGCAACGCAGTATTTT	CSVQTGGATQYF
TRBV27	-	13	-	TRBJ2-5	TGTGCCAGCAGTTTTCGTAATGCGGAGACCCAGTACTTC	CASSFRNAETQYF
TRBV7-2	TRBD1	14	few	TRBJ1-1	TGTGCCAGCAGGTCGGGACAGCTCATAGGGGAAGCTTTCTTT	CASRSGQLIGEAFF
TRBV5-1	-	13	-	TRBJ2-5	TGCGCCAGCAGCTCAGGCGCTCAAGAGACCCAGTACTTC	CASSSGAQETQYF
TRBV6-5	-	12	-	TRBJ2-1	TGTGCCAGCAGTTATACAGGCAATGAGCAGTTCTTC	CASSYTGNEQFF
TRBV13	TRBD1	14	-	TRBJ1-4	TGTGCCAGCAGATCCGGGACAGGGTTTGAAAAACTGTTTTTT	CASRSGTGFEKLFF
TRBV29-1	TRBD2	14	-	TRBJ2-2	TGCAGCGTTGCCTGGACTAGCGGGCCCGGGGAGCTGTTTTTT	CSVAWTSGPGELFF
TRBV7-9	TRBD1	14	-	TRBJ1-2	TGTGCCAGCAGCGGCCCGGGACAGAACTATGGCTACACCTTC	CASSGPGQNYGYTF
TRBV13	-	15	-	TRBJ2-1	TGTGCCAGCAACGTGGGGGCGAGCTCCTACAATGAGCAGTTCTTC	CASNVGASSYNEQFF
TRBV15	-	13	-	TRBJ1-1	TGTGCCACCAGCGGGGGGGGTAAGACTGAAGCTTTCTTT	CATSGGGKTEAFF
TRBV28	-	15	-	TRBJ2-6	TGTGCCAGCAGTTTATTCGGCTCTGGGGCCAACGTCCTGACTTTC	CASSLFGSGANVLTF
TRBV27	-	18	once	TRBJ2-4	TGTGCCAGCAAAGGGAACAGGGAGTTACCCCTAGCCAAAAACATTCAGTACTTC	CASKGNRELPLAKNIQYF
TRBV28	-	13	few	TRBJ1-5	TGTGCCAGTACTTACAGGGCGGATCAGCCCCAGCATTTT	CASTYRADQPQHF
TRBV27	TRBD2	18	-	TRBJ2-1	TGTGCCAGCAGTTTAAAGTGGGGACTAGCGAGACCTAACAATGAGCAGTTCTTC	CASSLKWGLARPNNEQFF
TRBV4-1	-	16	-	TRBJ1-6	TGCGCCAGCAGCCCCGGGAGGGGTAGGGATAATTCACCCCTCCACTTT	CASSPGRGRDNSPLHF
TRBV3-1/TRBV3-2	TRBD1	14	-	TRBJ1-2	TGTGCCAGCAGCACCCCAGGGGGGAACTATGGCTACACCTTC	CASSTPGGNYGYTF
TRBV9	-	15	-	TRBJ1-6	TGTGCCAGCAGCGTAGATCGGGGGAATAATTCACCCCTCCACTTT	CASSVDRGNNSPLHF
TRBV10-3	TRBD2	18	once	TRBJ2-1	TGTGCCCTCGGGGGGCAGGGACTAGCGGAACGCTCCTACAATGAGCAGTTCTTC	CALGGQGLAERSYNEQFF
TRBV5-1	TRBD1	15	-	TRBJ2-1	TGCGCCAGCAGCCACTCCGGGACAGGGGACAATGAGCAGTTCTTC	CASSHSGTGDNEQFF
TRBV27	TRBD2	13	-	TRBJ2-7	TGTGCCAGCATCGGGACTAGTCTCGACGAGCAGTACTTC	CASIGTSLDEQYF
TRBV28	-	13	-	TRBJ2-5	TGTGCCAGCAGTTTCGTCTCCCAAGAGACCCAGTACTTC	CASSFVSQETQYF
TRBV15	TRBD1	15	-	TRBJ1-1	TGTGCCACCAGCAGGGACAGGGGAGGGTTACCTGAAGCTTTCTTT	CATSRDRGGLPEAFF
TRBV5-1	-	15	-	TRBJ1-4	TGCGCCAGCAGCTTGGCCCAGGGCTACAATGAAAAACTGTTTTTT	CASSLAQGYNEKLFF
TRBV4-2	TRBD2	16	-	TRBJ2-3	TGTGCCAGCAGCCAAGGACGGGGGGGAAGGACAGATACGCAGTATTTT	CASSQGRGGRTDTQYF
TRBV30	TRBD1	14	-	TRBJ1-1	TGTGCCTGGAGCCGAACAGGGGCCGTCACTGAAGCTTTCTTT	CAWSRTGAVTEAFF
TRBV14	-	13	few	TRBJ1-1	TGTGCCAGCAGCCACTGGGGAGAGACTGAAGCTTTCTTT	CASSHWGETEAFF
TRBV4-1	-	17	-	TRBJ2-1	TGCGCCAGCAGCGCCCCCCTGGAGGCGGGTGGCCGCGGGGAGCAGTTCTTC	CASSAPLEAGGRGEQFF